The table lists the clone carrying this TCR beta chain with many counts. Its antigen remains unidentified. This record comes from a study of glioma-infiltrating T cells. Using RNA template, CDR3s of TCR alpha and beta were amplified with iRepertoire arm-PCR. Input was 100-400 ng of tissue mRNA or PBMC total RNA. TCRdb independently ran MiXCR on the multiplex PCR reads; one entry per CDR3 protein. The sample carries about 110,000 distinct CDR3 sequences, 25% to 30% recorded once. General observations from the study: Tissue-blood divergence was below expectation in non-neoplastic patients, above in gliomas.

The origin of this receptor is a human donor with low-grade glioma or glioblastoma, undergoing nonglioma brain surgery, or in good health (not recorded which). The sequenced sample consisted of glioma tissue, nonneoplastic brain tissue, or PBMCs (not recorded which).

The CDR3 bases are TGTGCCAGCAGAGATGACAGGGGAGGTGGCTACACCTTC. This encodes CASRDDRGGGYTF. This rearrangement joins TRBV9 to TRBJ1-2; 8 positions match TRBD1. V lost 5 bases, J lost 7 bases, and 7 bases stayed unmatched. Germline CDR1 SGDLS, CDR2 YYNGEE. The CDR3 has 13 amino acids.